The clone carrying this T cell receptor (beta chain) was detected only once. This sample is drawn from a study of blood T cell repertoires in COVID-19. About the study: Both acute and convalescent COVID-19 samples were obtained from the United States, Italy and Spain. T cells, B-cell-depleted T cells, or PBMCs provided the cDNA or gDNA that served as material.

Authors' data handling: The assay estimated nucleated cells by amplifying reference gene primers. Data came from immunoSEQ multiplex PCR; TCRdb stores just in-frame clones and leaves some out. For V, J and clone size, that table is used; D and trimming come from the DNA. This table holds some 260,000 clones, about 80% found once. The CDR3 has 15 residues. Germline CDR1 is SGHNT and CDR2 is YYREEE (reference sequence). V lost 4 bases and J lost 5; bases outside the gene matches: 8. Sequencing was done on a sample of peripheral blood. V and J are TRBV5-4 and TRBJ2-7; TRBD1 aligns across 11 bases. This TCR came from an older man with acute or convalescent COVID-19. DNA for the CDR3: TGTGCCAGCAGCACGAGGGGACAGGGGGTCCACGAGCAGTACTTC. Amino acid sequence: CASSTRGQGVHEQYF.